This T cell receptor beta chain emerged from a study of blood T cells in healthy people across ages. V was shortened by 6 bases and J by 3 bases, with 12 bases between the two germline ends. Germline CDR1 and CDR2: MDHEN and SYDVKM. The CDR3 runs 14 residues. The study drew donors from healthy Caucasian individuals in Russia aged about 6 to 90. Primers used in a second PCR of roughly 6 to 11 cycles were a sample-barcoded 5' primer and a J-beta primer mix. TCRdb re-derived calls from the 5' RACE reads in MiXCR, one entry per CDR3 protein. This sample yields 850,000 or so distinct CDR3 sequences, of which under 35% are seen a single time; approximately 15% belongs to the top ten.

This chain links TRBV28 with TRBJ1-5, with D possibly TRBD1 on 5 matching bases. The specimen was blood. This sequence originates from a woman aged 80 or older in good health. CDR3 loop: CASRSGGTNQPQHF. The CDR3 coding sequence is TGTGCCAGCAGGTCGGGGGGGACCAATCAGCCCCAGCATTTT.